These T cell receptor beta chains were read from a single sample in a study of T cell changes during pregnancy in multiple sclerosis. Method: immunoSEQ multiplex PCR; TCRdb's copy keeps in-frame clones and lacks some. The repertoire holds tens of thousands of clones, with approximately 93% as singletons. The sequenced sample was CD4+ T cells from peripheral blood mononuclear cells, obtained in the first trimester of pregnancy. The receptors here all came from a female donor with multiple sclerosis, enrolled in a pregnancy study. Each CDR3 is given with its conserved first and last residue. D genes are given only for firm matches. Clone size is not always given. Where it is, it says once, few, many or a class for expanded clones.

J gene	V gene	clone size	D gene	CDR3 protein	CDR3 DNA
TRBJ2-4	TRBV19	.	TRBD2	CASSIGEIAGWSKNIQYF	TGTGCCAGTAGTATAGGGGAAATAGCGGGGTGGAGCAAAAACATTCAGTACTTC
TRBJ1-1	TRBV14	.	.	CASSLVGGLLAFF	TGTGCCAGCAGCCTGGTGGGCGGGCTGCTCGCTTTCTTT
TRBJ2-7	TRBV7-2	.	TRBD2	CASSRGGSLYSYEQYF	TGTGCCAGCAGCAGGGGAGGGTCCTTGTACTCCTACGAGCAGTACTTC
TRBJ2-2	TRBV4-1	once	.	CASSQRGITGELFF	TGCGCCAGCAGCCAAAGAGGGATCACCGGGGAGCTGTTTTTT
TRBJ1-1	TRBV18	.	TRBD1	CASSPLPGQVFSEAFF	TGTGCCAGCTCACCACTCCCCGGACAGGTTTTTTCTGAAGCTTTCTTT
TRBJ2-2	TRBV10-1	.	TRBD2	CASRAGANTGELFF	TGCGCCAGCAGGGCGGGGGCGAACACCGGGGAGCTGTTTTTT
TRBJ1-5	TRBV2	.	.	CASSESGQLNSNQPQHF	TGTGCCAGCAGTGAATCCGGACAGTTAAATAGCAATCAGCCCCAGCATTTT
TRBJ1-1	TRBV25-1	medium-sized	TRBD1	CASSIGTGGGNTEAFF	TGTGCCAGCAGTATCGGGACAGGGGGAGGGAACACTGAAGCTTTCTTT
TRBJ1-1	TRBV5-1	once	TRBD1	CASSSGQGQNTEAFF	TGCGCCAGCAGCTCGGGACAGGGCCAGAACACTGAAGCTTTCTTT
TRBJ1-5	TRBV7-8	.	.	CASSLTRLSNQPQHF	TGTGCCAGCAGCTTAACCAGGCTTAGCAATCAGCCCCAGCATTTT
TRBJ2-3	TRBV19	.	TRBD1	CASSMGQGAGDTQYF	TGTGCCAGTAGTATGGGGCAGGGGGCTGGAGATACGCAGTATTTT
TRBJ1-2	TRBV5-1	once	TRBD1	CASSWGTGDGYTF	TGCGCCAGCAGCTGGGGGACAGGGGATGGCTACACCTTC
TRBJ1-4	TRBV27	.	TRBD1	CASSLRQGAREKLLF	TGTGCCAGCAGTTTAAGACAGGGGGCGCGGGAAAAACTGCTTTTT
TRBJ2-3	TRBV13	.	TRBD2	CASSSRLAGHQGDTQYF	TGTGCCAGCAGTTCCAGACTAGCGGGCCACCAAGGAGATACGCAGTATTTT
TRBJ2-1	TRBV5-1	.	.	CASSQDGQGRNEQFF	TGCGCCAGCAGCCAAGACGGGCAGGGCCGGAATGAGCAGTTCTTC
TRBJ2-7	TRBV6-5	.	TRBD1	CASTQQGVQYF	TGTGCCAGCACTCAACAGGGGGTGCAGTACTTC